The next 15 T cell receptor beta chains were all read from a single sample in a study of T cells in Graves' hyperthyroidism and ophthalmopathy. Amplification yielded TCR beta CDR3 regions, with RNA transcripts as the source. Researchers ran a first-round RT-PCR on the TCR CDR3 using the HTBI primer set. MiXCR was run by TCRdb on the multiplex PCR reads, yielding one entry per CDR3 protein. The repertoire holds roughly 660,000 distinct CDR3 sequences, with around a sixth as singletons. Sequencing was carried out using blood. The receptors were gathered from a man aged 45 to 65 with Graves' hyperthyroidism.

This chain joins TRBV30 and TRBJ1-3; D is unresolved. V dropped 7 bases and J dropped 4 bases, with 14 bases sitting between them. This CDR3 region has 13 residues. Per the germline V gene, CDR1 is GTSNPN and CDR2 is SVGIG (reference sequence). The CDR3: CAYQPGIGNTIYF. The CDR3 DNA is TGTGCCTACCAACCGGGAATCGGAAACACCATATATTTT. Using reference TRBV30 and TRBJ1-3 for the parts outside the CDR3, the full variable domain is SQTIHQWPATLVQPVGSPLSLECTVEGTSNPNLYWYRQAAGRGLQLLFYSVGIGQISSEVPQNLSASRPQDRQFILSSKKLLLSDSGFYLCAYQPGIGNTIYFGEGSWLTVV.

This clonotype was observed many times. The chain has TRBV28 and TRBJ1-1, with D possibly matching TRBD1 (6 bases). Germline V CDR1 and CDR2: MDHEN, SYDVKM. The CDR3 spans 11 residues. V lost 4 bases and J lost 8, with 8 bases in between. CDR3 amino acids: CASSYRDEAFF. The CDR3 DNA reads TGTGCCAGCAGTTACAGGGACGAAGCTTTCTTT.

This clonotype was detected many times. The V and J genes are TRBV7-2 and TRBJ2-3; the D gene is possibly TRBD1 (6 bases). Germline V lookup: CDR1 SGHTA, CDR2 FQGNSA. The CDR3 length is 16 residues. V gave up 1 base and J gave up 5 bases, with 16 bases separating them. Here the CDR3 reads CASSLEGVGPGDTQYF. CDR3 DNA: TGTGCCAGCAGCTTAGAGGGGGTAGGGCCTGGAGATACGCAGTATTTT.

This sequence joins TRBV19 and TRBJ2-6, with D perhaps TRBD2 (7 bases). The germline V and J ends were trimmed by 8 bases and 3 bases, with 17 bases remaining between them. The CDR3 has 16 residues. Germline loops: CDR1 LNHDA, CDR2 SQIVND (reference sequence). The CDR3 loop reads CASRGGAGSGANVLTF. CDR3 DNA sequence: TGTGCCAGTCGAGGGGGGGCAGGTAGTGGGGCCAACGTCCTGACTTTC. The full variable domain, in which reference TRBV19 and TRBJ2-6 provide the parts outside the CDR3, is DGGITQSPKYLFRKEGQNVTLSCEQNLNHDAMYWYRQDPGQGLRLIYYSQIVNDFQKGDIAEGYSVSREKKESFPLTVTSAQKNPTAFYLCASRGGAGSGANVLTFGAGSRLTVL.

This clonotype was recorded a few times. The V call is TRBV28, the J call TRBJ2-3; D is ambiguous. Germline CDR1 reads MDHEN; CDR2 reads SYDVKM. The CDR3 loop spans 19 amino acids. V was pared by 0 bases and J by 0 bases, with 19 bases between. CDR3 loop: CASSLCLPSWFYSTDTQYF. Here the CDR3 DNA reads TGTGCCAGCAGTTTATGCCTTCCAAGTTGGTTTTATAGCACAGATACGCAGTATTTT.

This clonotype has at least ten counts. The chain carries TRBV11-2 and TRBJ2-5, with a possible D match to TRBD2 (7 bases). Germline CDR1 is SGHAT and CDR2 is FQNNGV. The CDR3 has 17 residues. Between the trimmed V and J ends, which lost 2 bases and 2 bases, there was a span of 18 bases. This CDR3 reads CASSLRRGGPLQETQYF. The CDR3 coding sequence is TGTGCCAGCAGCTTAAGGCGCGGGGGCCCCTTACAAGAGACCCAGTACTTC. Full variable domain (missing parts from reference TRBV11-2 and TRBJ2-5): EAGVAQSPRYKIIEKRQSVAFWCNPISGHATLYWYQQILGQGPKLLIQFQNNGVVDDSQLPKDRFSAERLKGVDSTLKIQPAKLEDSAVYLCASSLRRGGPLQETQYFGPGTRLLVL.

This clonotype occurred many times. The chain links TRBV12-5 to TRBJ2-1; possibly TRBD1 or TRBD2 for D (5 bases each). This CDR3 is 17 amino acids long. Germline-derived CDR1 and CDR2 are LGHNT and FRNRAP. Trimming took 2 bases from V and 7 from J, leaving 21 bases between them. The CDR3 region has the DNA TGTGCTAGTGGTTTGACACGGGACGCCGCTAAACGGAATGAGCAGTTCTTC. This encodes CASGLTRDAAKRNEQFF. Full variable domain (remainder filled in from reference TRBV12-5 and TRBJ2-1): DARVTQTPRHKVTEMGQEVTMRCQPILGHNTVFWYRQTMMQGLELLAYFRNRAPLDDSGMPKDRFSAEMPDATLATLKIQPSEPRDSAVYFCASGLTRDAAKRNEQFFGPGTRLTVL.

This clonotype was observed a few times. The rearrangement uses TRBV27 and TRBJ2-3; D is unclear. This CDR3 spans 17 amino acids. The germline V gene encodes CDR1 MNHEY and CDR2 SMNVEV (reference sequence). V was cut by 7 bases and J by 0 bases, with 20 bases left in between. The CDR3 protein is CASNLVPGKSSTDTQYF. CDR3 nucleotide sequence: TGTGCCAGCAATCTAGTACCCGGAAAGTCTAGCACAGATACGCAGTATTTT.

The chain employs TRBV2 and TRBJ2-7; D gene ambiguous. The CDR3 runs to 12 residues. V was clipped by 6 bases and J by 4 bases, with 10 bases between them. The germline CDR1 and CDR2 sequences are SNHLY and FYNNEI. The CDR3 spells CASRDDAYEQYF. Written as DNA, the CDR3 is TGTGCCAGCAGGGACGATGCGTACGAGCAGTACTTC.

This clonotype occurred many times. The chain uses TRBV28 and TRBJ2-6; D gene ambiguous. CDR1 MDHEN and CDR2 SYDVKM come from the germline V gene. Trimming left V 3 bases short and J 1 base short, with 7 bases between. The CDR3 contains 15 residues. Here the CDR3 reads CASSLIRSGANVLTF. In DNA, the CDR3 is TGTGCCAGCAGTTTGATTCGGTCTGGGGCCAACGTCCTGACTTTC.

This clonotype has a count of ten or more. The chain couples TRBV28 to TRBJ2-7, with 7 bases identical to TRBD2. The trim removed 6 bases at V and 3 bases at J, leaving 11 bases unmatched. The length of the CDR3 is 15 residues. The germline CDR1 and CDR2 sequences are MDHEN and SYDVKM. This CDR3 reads CASSRDRDYHYEQYF. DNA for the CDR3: TGTGCCAGCAGCCGAGATCGGGACTACCACTACGAGCAGTACTTC.

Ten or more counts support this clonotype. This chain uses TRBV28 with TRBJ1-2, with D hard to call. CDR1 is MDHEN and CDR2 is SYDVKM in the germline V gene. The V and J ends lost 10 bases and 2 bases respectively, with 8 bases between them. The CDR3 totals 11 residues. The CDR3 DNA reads TGTGCCACCAACCGGAACTATGGCTACACCTTC. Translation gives CATNRNYGYTF.

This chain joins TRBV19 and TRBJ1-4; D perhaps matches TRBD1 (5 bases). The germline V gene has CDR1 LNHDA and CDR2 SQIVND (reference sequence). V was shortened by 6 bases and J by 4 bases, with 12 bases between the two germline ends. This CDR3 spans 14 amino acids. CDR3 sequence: CASRAGRLNEKLFF. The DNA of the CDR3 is TGTGCCAGTAGGGCGGGACGGCTTAATGAAAAACTGTTTTTT. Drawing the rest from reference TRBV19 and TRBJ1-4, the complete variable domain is DGGITQSPKYLFRKEGQNVTLSCEQNLNHDAMYWYRQDPGQGLRLIYYSQIVNDFQKGDIAEGYSVSREKKESFPLTVTSAQKNPTAFYLCASRAGRLNEKLFFGSGTQLSVL.

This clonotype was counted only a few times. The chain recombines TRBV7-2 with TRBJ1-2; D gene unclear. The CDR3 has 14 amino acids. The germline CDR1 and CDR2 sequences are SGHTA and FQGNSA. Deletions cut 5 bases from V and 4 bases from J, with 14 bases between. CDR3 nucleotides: TGTGCCAGCAGCCTGGTTGGACTGCCCTATGGCTACACCTTC. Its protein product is CASSLVGLPYGYTF.

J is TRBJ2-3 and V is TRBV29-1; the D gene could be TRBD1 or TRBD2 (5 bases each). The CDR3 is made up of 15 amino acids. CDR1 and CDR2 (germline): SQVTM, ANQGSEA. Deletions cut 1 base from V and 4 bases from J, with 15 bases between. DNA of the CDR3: TGCAGCGTTGAAGCGGGGCGCCGTTCCGCAGATACGCAGTATTTT. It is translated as CSVEAGRRSADTQYF.